A single sample gave rise to the 20 T cell receptor beta chains below, sequenced in a study of T-cell reconstitution after alpha-beta-depleted transplantation in children. Preparing the TCRbeta library involved the use of unique molecular identifiers. TCRdb re-derived calls from the PCR reads in MiXCR, one entry per CDR3 protein. The sample carries 200,000 to 250,000 distinct CDR3 sequences, roughly 8.2% recorded once. Sequenced material: PBMCs, mostly from graft donor cells, taken 180 days after TCRalphabeta/CD19-depleted stem cell transplant. The receptors were sampled from a male patient aged 5 to 17 who had a stem cell transplant for acute lymphoblastic leukemia, so the T cells may come from the graft donor.

This clonotype occurred many times. This chain joins TRBV6-1 and TRBJ2-7, with 8 bases lining up with TRBD1. This CDR3 comprises 13 residues. V dropped 9 bases and J dropped 3; count of bases not matched to a gene: 7. The germline CDR1 and CDR2 sequences are MNHNS and SASEGT. CDR3 protein: CASWTGKSYEQYF. CDR3 coding DNA: TGTGCCAGTTGGACAGGGAAGAGCTACGAGCAGTACTTC.

This clonotype was counted ten times or more. The V and J genes are TRBV3-1 and TRBJ1-4; TRBD1 matches 8 bases. CDR3 length: 18 amino acids. Trimming at V came to 3 bases and at J to 7 bases, leaving 16 bases not matched to a gene. The germline CDR1 and CDR2 sequences are LGHDT and YNNKEL (reference sequence). CDR3 in amino acids: CASSHPHARGQAGEKLFF. The CDR3 nucleotides read TGTGCCAGCAGCCATCCGCATGCCAGGGGGCAGGCAGGTGAAAAACTGTTTTTT.

The table lists this clonotype with many counts. This sequence joins TRBV9 and TRBJ1-5; D is unresolved. CDR1 is SGDLS and CDR2 is YYNGEE in the germline V gene. This CDR3 spans 15 amino acids. V was clipped by 1 base and J by 2 bases, with 10 bases between them. This CDR3 reads CASSVSGKGNQPQHF. CDR3 in DNA: TGTGCCAGCAGCGTATCGGGGAAGGGCAATCAGCCCCAGCATTTT.

A note on this clonotype: A junction boundary mismatches the germline segment, possibly from a read error. The chain is built from TRBV7-8 and TRBJ2-3, with TRBD2 matching over 13 bases. Germline V gives CDR1 SGHVS, CDR2 FQNEAQ. CDR3 length: 17 amino acids. The CDR3 loop is CASSLGWTSGRTDTHYF. DNA for the CDR3: TGTGCCAGCAGCTTAGGTTGGACTAGCGGGAGAACAGATACGCATTATTTT.

The sample holds many counts of this clonotype. The chain is built from TRBV2 and TRBJ2-7; maybe TRBD2 (6 bases). This CDR3 comprises 13 residues. The V end lost 2 bases, the J end lost 4 bases, and 9 bases lay between the germline ends. CDR1 SNHLY and CDR2 FYNNEI come from the germline V gene. The CDR3 here is CASSELRGYEQYF. The DNA for the CDR3 is TGTGCCAGCAGTGAACTCCGGGGGTACGAGCAGTACTTC.

This clonotype was picked up many times. Mismatch with germline at one junction end may stem from a read error. The chain uses TRBV7-7 and TRBJ2-4, with TRBD2 as a possible D gene (5 bases). Per the germline V gene, CDR1 is SSHAT and CDR2 is FNYEAQ (reference sequence). This CDR3 has 17 residues. The CDR3 DNA sequence: TGTGCTAGCAGCTTGGAGGTGGCCGTTACGGCCAAAAACATTCAGTACTTC. As protein: CASSLEVAVTAKNIQYF.

This clonotype showed up many times. The chain employs TRBV7-9 and TRBJ2-6, with 9 positions matching TRBD1. Losses at the gene ends were 5 bases for V and 0 bases for J; bases not matched to a gene: 8. Germline V lookup: CDR1 SEHNR, CDR2 FQNEAQ (reference sequence). The CDR3 length is 18 residues. Here the CDR3 reads CASSGRGDRDSGANVLTF. The CDR3 DNA reads TGTGCCAGCAGCGGTAGAGGGGACAGGGACTCTGGGGCCAACGTCCTGACTTTC. The variable domain in full, with the rest retrieved from reference TRBV7-9 and TRBJ2-6, is DTGVSQNPRHKITKRGQNVTFRCDPISEHNRLYWYRQTLGQGPEFLTYFQNEAQLEKSRLLSDRFSAERPKGSFSTLEIQRTEQGDSAMYLCASSGRGDRDSGANVLTFGAGSRLTVL.

This clonotype was observed at least ten times. The J gene is TRBJ2-7, the V gene TRBV4-3; D is perhaps TRBD1 (5 bases). Trimming shortened V by 0 bases and J by 2 bases, and 11 bases separated the two germline ends. This CDR3 comprises 15 residues. Germline assignment: CDR1 LGHNA and CDR2 YSLEER. CDR3 region: CASSQDKGATYEQYF. CDR3 sequence (DNA): TGCGCCAGCAGCCAAGATAAAGGGGCCACCTACGAGCAGTACTTC.

This clonotype has at least ten counts. J is TRBJ2-3 and V is TRBV2, with 10 bases lining up with TRBD2. CDR3 length: 15 residues. Germline-derived CDR1 and CDR2 are SNHLY and FYNNEI. With V trimmed by 8 bases and J by 1 base, 6 bases remained unmatched. The CDR3 DNA reads TGTGCCAGCGGAGCGGGGGGGCCCGGCACAGATACGCAGTATTTT. It translates to CASGAGGPGTDTQYF.

Ten or more counts support this clonotype. The rearrangement links TRBV20-1 to TRBJ2-5, with D tentatively TRBD1 (6 bases). Germline V gene sequence: CDR1 DFQATT, CDR2 SNEGSKA (reference sequence). Trimming pared 4 bases from V and 5 bases from J, leaving 11 bases between. The CDR3 spans 12 residues. CDR3 in DNA: TGCAGTGCTATTGGGGGCCCTGAGACCCAGTACTTC. As protein: CSAIGGPETQYF.

The rearrangement links TRBV11-2 to TRBJ2-7; D perhaps matches TRBD2 (6 bases). This CDR3 region has 14 residues. V dropped 0 bases and J dropped 10 bases, with 16 bases sitting between them. Germline loops: CDR1 SGHAT, CDR2 FQNNGV. CDR3 nucleotide sequence: TGTGCCAGCAGCTTAGATCTGGGAGGTACCGAACAGTACTTC. This sequence encodes CASSLDLGGTEQYF. Full variable domain (missing parts from reference TRBV11-2 and TRBJ2-7): EAGVAQSPRYKIIEKRQSVAFWCNPISGHATLYWYQQILGQGPKLLIQFQNNGVVDDSQLPKDRFSAERLKGVDSTLKIQPAKLEDSAVYLCASSLDLGGTEQYFGPGTRLTVT.

About this clonotype: This sequence may be a read error, since a much larger clone differs from it by one base. The chain employs TRBV5-8 and TRBJ2-1; D remains unclear. The CDR3 has 13 residues. Trimming shortened V by 0 bases and J by 7 bases, and 8 bases separated the two germline ends. In germline, CDR1 is SGHTS, CDR2 YDEGEE. CDR3 sequence reads: CASSLAHWNEQFF. In DNA, the CDR3 is TGTGCCAGCAGCTTGGCCCACTGGAATGAGCAGTTCTTC.

This sequence joins TRBV2 and TRBJ2-1; 13 positions match TRBD2. The CDR3 has 16 amino acids. Germline V lookup: CDR1 SNHLY, CDR2 FYNNEI. V gave up 6 bases and J gave up 2 bases; unmatched junction bases: 4. Here the CDR3 DNA reads TGTGCCAGCAGGGGGACTAGCGGGACTACCTACAATGAGCAGTTCTTC. As protein: CASRGTSGTTYNEQFF.

This clonotype came up many times. The chain joins TRBV29-1 to TRBJ1-1; D not certain. Between the trimmed V and J ends, which lost 2 bases and 4 bases, there was a span of 11 bases. CDR1 is SQVTM, CDR2 ANQGSEA, per germline. This CDR3 is built from 13 residues. The CDR3 region is CSVESGYGTEAFF. The CDR3 DNA reads TGCAGCGTTGAATCCGGGTACGGCACTGAAGCTTTCTTT.

V is TRBV3-1 and J is TRBJ2-7; the match to TRBD2 covers 7 bases. In germline, CDR1 is LGHDT, CDR2 YNNKEL (reference sequence). Trimming cost V 11 bases and J 3 bases; bases outside gene matches: 16. This CDR3 comprises 15 residues. CDR3 DNA: TGTGCCTCCTGCCCACCTAGGACTAGTGGCTACGAGCAGTACTTC. Residues: CASCPPRTSGYEQYF.

Ten or more counts support this clonotype. V and J are TRBV12-3 or TRBV12-4 and TRBJ2-3; no reliable D call. Trimming shortened V by 5 bases and J by 3 bases, and 15 bases separated the two germline ends. The CDR3 sequence is 15 residues long. DNA for the CDR3: TGTGCCAGCAGTATAGGGCCGTCGAGGACAGATACGCAGTATTTT. Residues: CASSIGPSRTDTQYF.

This clonotype was recorded at least ten times. This rearrangement joins TRBV20-1 to TRBJ2-3; 8 bases align to TRBD2. The V and J ends lost 3 bases and 5 bases, in that order; junction bases with no gene match: 13. In germline, CDR1 is DFQATT, CDR2 SNEGSKA (reference sequence). This CDR3 is 16 amino acids long. The CDR3 DNA reads TGCAGTGCTAGGGAACCACTTGCGGGGGGAAGAGATACGCAGTATTTT. This encodes CSAREPLAGGRDTQYF.

The CDR3 coding sequence is TGTGCCAGCTCACCAGGGACAGGGGGCGCTCATCCCTATGGCTACACCTTC. Translating gives CASSPGTGGAHPYGYTF. The chain recombines TRBV18 with TRBJ1-2; 12 nucleotides line up with TRBD1. Per germline, CDR1 KGHSH and CDR2 LQKENI. V lost 2 bases, J lost 4 bases, and 8 bases stayed unmatched. The CDR3 is made up of 17 amino acids.

This clonotype has at least ten counts. The V and J genes are TRBV6-5 and TRBJ2-1; a possible D gene is TRBD2 (6 bases). V dropped 2 bases and J dropped 2 bases, with 16 bases sitting between them. Germline V gene data show CDR1 as MNHEY and CDR2 as SVGAGI. This CDR3 is built from 17 residues. CDR3 nucleotides: TGTGCCAGCAGTTACAGGGGTCGCGGGGCCCCCTACAATGAGCAGTTCTTC. Translating gives CASSYRGRGAPYNEQFF.

This clonotype was picked up many times. This chain uses TRBV20-1 with TRBJ1-3; D remains ambiguous. Germline CDR1 reads DFQATT; CDR2 reads SNEGSKA (reference sequence). This CDR3 has 14 residues. The V gene lost 1 base and the J gene lost 4 bases, with 11 bases spanning the gap. DNA of the CDR3: TGCAGTGCTAGAGGACCCGACCGGGGAAACACCATATATTTT. It yields the protein CSARGPDRGNTIYF.